This entry lists 26 T cell receptor beta chains sequenced from one sample in a study of T cell responses to AZD1222 COVID-19 vaccine. Repertoires were generated with immunoSEQ multiplex PCR, while TCRdb's copy carries only in-frame clones and drops some. Altogether about 140,000 clones are present, just under 95% being singletons, with the ten largest covering approximately 5.4%. The sample here was peripheral blood, taken on day 0 of AZD1222 vaccination. The receptors shown here come from an adult in good health.

The V and J genes are TRBV5-6 and TRBJ1-5, with unresolved D. V was shortened by 0 bases and J by 7 bases, with 5 bases between the two germline ends. Germline-derived CDR1 and CDR2 are SGHDT and YYEEEE. The CDR3 is 12 residues long. CDR3 sequence reads: CASSLGQQPQHF. Written as DNA, the CDR3 is TGTGCCAGCAGCTTGGGGCAACAGCCCCAGCATTTT.

This clone was counted only a few times. This sequence joins TRBV5-4 and TRBJ2-1; 10 positions match TRBD2. V dropped 5 bases and J dropped 3; count of bases not matched to a gene: 5. Germline lookup yields CDR1 SGHNT and CDR2 YYREEE (reference sequence). CDR3 length: 15 residues. The CDR3: CASRPGLANYNEQFF. CDR3 DNA sequence: TGTGCCAGCAGGCCGGGACTAGCGAACTACAATGAGCAGTTCTTC.

The genes are TRBV5-1 and TRBJ2-2; 11 bases fit TRBD2. Trimming cost V 1 base and J 0 bases; bases outside gene matches: 2. Looked up from germline, CDR1 is SGHRS and CDR2 is YFSETQ. The CDR3 runs 17 residues. CDR3 sequence (DNA): TGCGCCAGCAGCTTGACTAGCGGGGGCACGAACACCGGGGAGCTGTTTTTT. Residues: CASSLTSGGTNTGELFF. Together with reference TRBV5-1 and TRBJ2-2, the CDR3 gives the full variable domain: KAGVTQTPRYLIKTRGQQVTLSCSPISGHRSVSWYQQTPGQGLQFLFEYFSETQRNKGNFPGRFSGRQFSNSRSEMNVSTLELGDSALYLCASSLTSGGTNTGELFFGEGSRLTVL.

The CDR3 loop is CASRRGGYEQYF. Written as DNA, the CDR3 is TGTGCCAGTAGAAGGGGGGGATACGAGCAGTACTTC. The chain carries TRBV28 and TRBJ2-7; possibly TRBD2 for D (7 bases). This CDR3 is built from 12 residues. Germline V gene lookup returns CDR1 MDHEN and CDR2 SYDVKM. V was shortened by 9 bases and J by 4 bases, with 13 bases between the two germline ends.

The chain links TRBV28 to TRBJ1-6; D ambiguous. With 6 bases removed from V and 4 bases from J, the gap between germline ends came to 19 bases. Germline-derived CDR1 and CDR2 are MDHEN and SYDVKM. The CDR3 spans 17 residues. The DNA of the CDR3 is TGTGCCAGCAGATCACCTCCCCGCCAGGTTTATAATTCACCCCTCCACTTT. Protein: CASRSPPRQVYNSPLHF.

V is TRBV11-3 and J is TRBJ1-4, with D perhaps TRBD1 (5 bases). The germline gives CDR1 SGHNT, CDR2 YENEEA. Trimming pared 3 bases from V and 7 bases from J, leaving 18 bases between. The CDR3 loop spans 16 amino acids. CDR3 sequence: CASSFTRGREGEKLFF. The CDR3 region has the DNA TGTGCCAGCAGCTTTACCCGGGGGAGGGAGGGTGAAAAACTGTTTTTT.

The chain joins TRBV6-5 to TRBJ1-2; D gene unclear. Germline V CDR1 and CDR2: MNHEY, SVGAGI. The CDR3 spans 13 residues. The V end lost 6 bases, the J end lost 4 bases, and 12 bases lay between the germline ends. The DNA for the CDR3 is TGTGCCAGCAGGACAAGCAGTCTCTATGGCTACACCTTC. Encoded protein: CASRTSSLYGYTF.

The chain combines TRBV5-1 with TRBJ2-1, with 13 bases fitting TRBD2. CDR1 SGHRS and CDR2 YFSETQ come from the germline V gene. The CDR3 contains 15 residues. Trimming removed 4 bases from V and 12 bases from J; junction bases left unmatched: 10. The CDR3 loop is CASSPGLAGEGSQFF. The CDR3 DNA reads as TGCGCCAGCAGCCCAGGACTAGCGGGAGAAGGTTCGCAGTTCTTC.

V is TRBV9 and J is TRBJ1-2; 12 bases match TRBD1. Trimming took 2 bases from V and 9 from J; bases not matched to a gene: 8. This CDR3 is 15 amino acids long. Looked up from germline, CDR1 is SGDLS and CDR2 is YYNGEE. This CDR3 reads CASSVTGTGGVRYTF. Here the CDR3 DNA reads TGTGCCAGCAGCGTTACCGGGACAGGGGGCGTTCGCTACACCTTC.

The rearrangement uses TRBV11-1 and TRBJ1-6; TRBD1 aligns across 10 bases. Trimming took 1 base from V and 10 from J; bases not matched to a gene: 4. CDR1 SGHAT and CDR2 FQDESV come from the germline V gene (reference sequence). The CDR3 contains 15 residues. This CDR3 is CASSLEGQGVSPLHF. DNA of the CDR3: TGTGCCAGCAGCTTAGAAGGACAGGGGGTATCACCCCTCCACTTT.

The chain has TRBV27 and TRBJ2-7, with a tentative D call TRBD1 (5 bases). The CDR3 has 13 amino acids. Trimming took 4 bases from V and 3 from J, leaving 10 bases between them. CDR1 and CDR2 (germline): MNHEY, SMNVEV (reference sequence). The CDR3 is CASSSRTNYEQYF. The DNA for the CDR3 is TGTGCCAGCAGTTCGAGGACAAACTACGAGCAGTACTTC.

The V gene is TRBV6-2 or TRBV6-3, the J gene TRBJ2-1; no clear D. The ends were cut back, 0 bases at V and 10 bases at J, with 7 bases in the middle. This CDR3 is 12 amino acids long. Germline V gives CDR1 MNHEY, CDR2 SVGEGT. This CDR3 is CASSYSGQEQFF. CDR3 nucleotides: TGTGCCAGCAGTTACTCTGGGCAGGAGCAGTTCTTC.

This chain uses TRBV7-2 with TRBJ1-5; maybe TRBD1 (6 bases). Germline V lookup: CDR1 SGHTA, CDR2 FQGNSA. The CDR3 runs to 16 residues. Between the trimmed V and J ends, which lost 2 bases and 0 bases, there was a span of 11 bases. The CDR3 spells CASSLRRGDSNQPQHF. CDR3 DNA sequence: TGTGCCAGCAGCTTACGCAGGGGAGATAGCAATCAGCCCCAGCATTTT.

The gene calls are TRBV7-8 and TRBJ2-7; the D is unclear. V gave up 4 bases and J gave up 5 bases, with 15 bases separating them. Germline-derived CDR1 and CDR2 are SGHVS and FQNEAQ. The CDR3 consists of 14 residues. DNA of the CDR3: TGTGCCAGCAGCTCTCTCCACCCGGGCGACGAGCAGTACTTC. Its translation is CASSSLHPGDEQYF.

This clone was counted between two and nine times. The gene calls are TRBV7-6 and TRBJ2-7, with TRBD1 identical over 8 bases. In germline, CDR1 is SGHVS, CDR2 FNYEAQ. After removal of 4 bases from V and 7 bases from J, the junction contained 12 bases not matched to a gene. The CDR3 totals 15 residues. CDR3 sequence reads: CASSSPDRAQGEQYF. The DNA for the CDR3 is TGTGCCAGCAGCTCACCGGACAGGGCTCAGGGTGAGCAGTACTTC.

The chain has TRBV6-5 and TRBJ1-1, with 9 bases lining up with TRBD1. The CDR3 covers 14 residues. V trimming: 6 bases; J trimming: 1 base; junction bases outside the gene matches: 3. The germline V gene encodes CDR1 MNHEY and CDR2 SVGAGI. The CDR3 DNA reads TGTGCCAGCAGCAACAGGGGGCCGAACACTGAAGCTTTCTTT. Its protein is CASSNRGPNTEAFF.

The chain joins TRBV7-8 to TRBJ2-5, with 7 bases matching TRBD1. The V and J ends lost 4 bases and 5 bases, in that order; junction bases with no gene match: 7. In germline, CDR1 is SGHVS, CDR2 FQNEAQ. The CDR3 loop spans 14 amino acids. The CDR3, as DNA: TGTGCCAGCAGCTCGACAGGGATAGGTGAGACCCAGTACTTC. It encodes CASSSTGIGETQYF.

V and J are TRBV19 and TRBJ1-5; no clear D. CDR3 size: 15 residues. Trimming left V 3 bases short and J 0 bases short, with 9 bases between. CDR1 LNHDA and CDR2 SQIVND come from the germline V gene (reference sequence). CDR3 DNA: TGTGCCAGTAGTATGTCACAATATAGCAATCAGCCCCAGCATTTT. Translating gives CASSMSQYSNQPQHF.

The chain links TRBV5-1 to TRBJ1-6; D is unclear. The V gene's germline CDR1 is SGHRS and CDR2 YFSETQ. V gave up 1 base and J gave up 0 bases, with 8 bases separating them. The CDR3 covers 16 residues. Here the CDR3 reads CASSLLESSYNSPLHF. For the CDR3, the DNA is TGCGCCAGCAGCTTGTTAGAGAGCTCCTATAATTCACCCCTCCACTTT.

The rearrangement uses TRBV28 and TRBJ1-3; D remains unclear. Trimming left V 2 bases short and J 0 bases short, with 11 bases between. This CDR3 comprises 16 residues. Germline CDR1 reads MDHEN; CDR2 reads SYDVKM. The CDR3 DNA reads TGTGCCAGCAGTTTAGGAAGGGTTATCTCTGGAAACACCATATATTTT. Its protein is CASSLGRVISGNTIYF. The full variable domain, its missing parts supplied by reference TRBV28 and TRBJ1-3, is DVKVTQSSRYLVKRTGEKVFLECVQDMDHENMFWYRQDPGLGLRLIYFSYDVKMKEKGDIPEGYSVSREKKERFSLILESASTNQTSMYLCASSLGRVISGNTIYFGEGSWLTVV.

The genes are TRBV10-3 and TRBJ2-1; the match to TRBD2 covers 10 bases. Germline loops: CDR1 ENHRY, CDR2 SYGVKD. The length of the CDR3 is 16 residues. With 7 bases clipped from V and 7 bases from J, the junction kept 13 bases outside the gene matches. For the CDR3, the DNA is TGTGCCATCATGGGAGGAGTAGCGGGAGGCGGGAATGAGCAGTTCTTC. It yields the protein CAIMGGVAGGGNEQFF.

The chain links TRBV10-3 to TRBJ1-4; D is perhaps TRBD1 (5 bases). From germline, CDR1 is ENHRY and CDR2 SYGVKD. Trimming removed 3 bases at V and 8 bases at J, with 13 bases between. CDR3 length: 14 residues. The CDR3: CAISDTGTKEKLFF. DNA for the CDR3: TGTGCCATCAGTGATACCGGGACGAAGGAAAAACTGTTTTTT.

The chain employs TRBV9 and TRBJ1-4, with TRBD1 matching over 10 bases. The CDR3 spans 15 residues. V shed 3 bases, J shed 8 bases, and the junction held 7 bases outside the gene matches. Per germline, CDR1 SGDLS and CDR2 YYNGEE. CDR3 protein: CASSARQGAVEKLFF. Here the CDR3 DNA reads TGTGCCAGCAGCGCCAGACAGGGGGCGGTGGAAAAACTGTTTTTT.

V and J are TRBV15 and TRBJ2-4; 12 bases are a match to TRBD2. The CDR3 loop spans 21 amino acids. Germline V CDR1 and CDR2: LNHNV, YYDKDF (reference sequence). After removal of 1 base from V and 1 base from J, the junction contained 14 bases not matched to a gene. The DNA of the CDR3 is TGTGCCACCAGCAGAGCCGGCTTGACTAGCGGGAGTCGTGGTGCCAAAAACATTCAGTACTTC. Translation: CATSRAGLTSGSRGAKNIQYF.

The rearrangement uses TRBV2 and TRBJ1-3; D unresolved. CDR1 SNHLY and CDR2 FYNNEI come from the germline V gene. CDR3 length: 16 amino acids. Trimming left V 3 bases short and J 0 bases short, with 12 bases between. The CDR3 region is CASSDPLRISGNTIYF. CDR3 sequence (DNA): TGTGCCAGCAGTGATCCCCTCCGGATCTCTGGAAACACCATATATTTT.

The V gene is TRBV23-1, the J gene TRBJ1-2; 10 nucleotides match TRBD1. TRBV23-1 belongs to the ORF category, with a function that is uncertain. CDR3 size: 16 residues. V was clipped by 0 bases and J by 9 bases; unmatched bases: 10. The CDR3 DNA reads as TGCGCCAGCAGTCAATCTAAGGCCCGGGACAGGGGAAGCTACACCTTC. Residues: CASSQSKARDRGSYTF.